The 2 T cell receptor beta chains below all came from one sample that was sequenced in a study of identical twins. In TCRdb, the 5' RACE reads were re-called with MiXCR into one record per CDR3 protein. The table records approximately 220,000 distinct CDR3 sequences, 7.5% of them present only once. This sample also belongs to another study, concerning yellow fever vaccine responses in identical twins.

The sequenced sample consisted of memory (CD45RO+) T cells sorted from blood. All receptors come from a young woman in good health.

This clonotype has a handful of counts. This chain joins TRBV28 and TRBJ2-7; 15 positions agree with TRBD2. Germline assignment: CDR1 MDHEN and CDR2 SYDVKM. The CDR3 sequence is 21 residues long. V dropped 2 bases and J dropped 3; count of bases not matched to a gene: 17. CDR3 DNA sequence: TGTGCCAGCAGTTTAGGCCCCGTACGAGGGACTAGCGGGGGGCGGCTCTACGAGCAGTACTTC. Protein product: CASSLGPVRGTSGGRLYEQYF.

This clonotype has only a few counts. The CDR3 here is CSVDPIANYGYTF. CDR3 DNA: TGCAGCGTTGACCCAATAGCTAACTATGGCTACACCTTC. The chain combines TRBV29-1 with TRBJ1-2; D is unresolved. Trimming took off 3 bases at V and 0 bases at J, with 8 bases between the two ends. CDR3 length equals 13 residues. CDR1 is SQVTM, CDR2 ANQGSEA, per germline.